Listed below are T cell receptor beta chains from one sample, sequenced in a study of CD8 T cells in ankylosing spondylitis. Using its own MiXCR run on the 5' RACE reads, TCRdb lists one record per CDR3 protein. The table shows under 950,000 distinct CDR3 sequences, with over 15% occurring only once. Material: blood, either unsorted or a sorted T cell fraction (not recorded which). The receptors were sampled from a male donor with ankylosing spondylitis. Each CDR3 is given with its conserved first and last residue. The order of the fields is D gene, V gene, J gene, clone size, CDR3 DNA, CDR3 protein. D genes are given only for firm matches. The size entry is marked missing in some rows and otherwise reads once, few, many or a size class.

D: .
V: TRBV27
J: TRBJ2-1
size: .
DNA: TGTGCCAGCACCCTGGGGGGGCCCTCCTACAATGAGCAGTTCTTC
CDR3: CASTLGGPSYNEQFF

D: .
V: TRBV15
J: TRBJ2-2
size: .
DNA: TGTGCCACCAGCAGAGACAGGGTACCCACCGGGGAGCTGTTTTTT
CDR3: CATSRDRVPTGELFF

D: .
V: TRBV7-2
J: TRBJ2-3
size: .
DNA: TGTGCCTCCAGCCGGGGTAGTGTCACAGATACGCAGTATTTT
CDR3: CASSRGSVTDTQYF

D: TRBD2
V: TRBV12-5
J: TRBJ2-3
size: few
DNA: TGTGCTAGTGGCCAAGCGGGGGGGACAGATACGCAGTATTTT
CDR3: CASGQAGGTDTQYF

D: .
V: TRBV14
J: TRBJ1-2
size: few
DNA: TGTGCCAGCAGCCCGGACAGCATCTATGGCTACACCTTC
CDR3: CASSPDSIYGYTF

D: .
V: TRBV7-3
J: TRBJ1-2
size: few
DNA: TGTGCCAGCAGCTTATCATCGGCAGGGAGTTTTCGGGGCTACACCTTC
CDR3: CASSLSSAGSFRGYTF

D: TRBD2
V: TRBV19
J: TRBJ2-1
size: .
DNA: TGTGCCAGTAGTATGGTAGCGGGAGTCAATGAGCAGTTCTTC
CDR3: CASSMVAGVNEQFF

D: TRBD2
V: TRBV4-1
J: TRBJ2-7
size: .
DNA: TGCGCCAGCAGCCAAGAGACTAGCGGGCCGCAGGAGCAGTACTTC
CDR3: CASSQETSGPQEQYF

D: .
V: TRBV28
J: TRBJ2-3
size: few
DNA: TGTGCCAGCCATTCCCTGGGGTACACAGATACGCAGTATTTT
CDR3: CASHSLGYTDTQYF

D: .
V: TRBV7-8
J: TRBJ2-6
size: few
DNA: TGTGCCAGCGGCCCGTTCTCTGGGGCCAACGTCCTGACTTTC
CDR3: CASGPFSGANVLTF

D: TRBD1
V: TRBV27
J: TRBJ2-7
size: .
DNA: TGTGCCAGCAGTTTGGCTGACAGGGGACGGAAATACGAGCAGTACTTC
CDR3: CASSLADRGRKYEQYF

D: .
V: TRBV27
J: TRBJ1-4
size: .
DNA: TGTGCCAGCAGTCCTCGAGGACACGAAGAAAAACTGTTTTTT
CDR3: CASSPRGHEEKLFF

D: .
V: TRBV21-1
J: TRBJ2-7
size: .
DNA: TGTGCCAGCAGCGCCCCCAACAGCTCCTACGAGCAGTACTTC
CDR3: CASSAPNSSYEQYF

D: .
V: TRBV3-1
J: TRBJ2-2
size: few
DNA: TGTGCCAGCAGCCAACCCCCGGCTTTGTGGCTGTTTTTT
CDR3: CASSQPPALWLFF

D: .
V: TRBV6-6
J: TRBJ2-2
size: few
DNA: TGTGCCAGCAGTGACGGGACTACCGGGGAGCTGTTTTTT
CDR3: CASSDGTTGELFF

D: TRBD2
V: TRBV12-3/TRBV12-4
J: TRBJ2-1
size: many
DNA: TGTGCCAGCACCAACTTGGCGGGAGGGCGTGCTGAGCAGTTCTTC
CDR3: CASTNLAGGRAEQFF

D: .
V: TRBV2
J: TRBJ2-3
size: few
DNA: TGTGCCAGCAGTGGATCTCCGGCGGGGACGCAGTATTTT
CDR3: CASSGSPAGTQYF

D: TRBD2
V: TRBV4-2
J: TRBJ2-1
size: .
DNA: TGTGCCAGCAGCCACAGACTCAGGACTAGCGGGGTCTCGGAGCAGTTCTTC
CDR3: CASSHRLRTSGVSEQFF

D: TRBD2
V: TRBV5-1
J: TRBJ2-2
size: .
DNA: TGCGCCAGCAGCAAGGGACTAGCGGGAGGGCCCTGGAACACCGGGGAGCTGTTTTTT
CDR3: CASSKGLAGGPWNTGELFF

D: .
V: TRBV4-2
J: TRBJ2-3
size: few
DNA: TGTGCCAGCAGCCAAGACGATGGCGGGTCAGACACAGATACGCAGTATTTT
CDR3: CASSQDDGGSDTDTQYF

D: .
V: TRBV6-1
J: TRBJ1-1
size: few
DNA: TGTGCCAGCAGTGAAGCAGAGGGACTCACTGAAGCTTTCTTT
CDR3: CASSEAEGLTEAFF

D: .
V: TRBV20-1
J: TRBJ2-1
size: .
DNA: TGCAGTGCTAGAAATCCCCTACCGGGAGCTGACAATGAGCAGTTCTTC
CDR3: CSARNPLPGADNEQFF

D: .
V: TRBV12-3/TRBV12-4
J: TRBJ2-7
size: .
DNA: TGTGCCAGCAGTTTAAATCTGGGATCCTCCTACGAGCAGTACTTC
CDR3: CASSLNLGSSYEQYF

D: TRBD2
V: TRBV6-5
J: TRBJ2-1
size: .
DNA: TGTGCCAGCAGTTACATCAGCGGGGCCTACAATGAGCAGTTCTTC
CDR3: CASSYISGAYNEQFF

D: .
V: TRBV20-1
J: TRBJ2-1
size: .
DNA: TGCAGTGTAGGCAGGGCAGATGAGCAGTTCTTC
CDR3: CSVGRADEQFF

D: TRBD2
V: TRBV6-2/TRBV6-3
J: TRBJ2-7
size: few
DNA: TGTGCCAGCAGTTACTCCGGACTAGCGCCCCGGAGGGGATACGAGCAGTACTTC
CDR3: CASSYSGLAPRRGYEQYF

D: TRBD1
V: TRBV5-1
J: TRBJ1-4
size: few
DNA: TGCGCCAGCAGCTTGGCCGGGACAGGGGGCAGCGGGGAAAAACTGTTTTTT
CDR3: CASSLAGTGGSGEKLFF

D: .
V: TRBV20-1
J: TRBJ2-2
size: .
DNA: TGCAGTGCTCATAACCGGGACACCGGGGAGCTGTTTTTT
CDR3: CSAHNRDTGELFF

D: .
V: TRBV12-3/TRBV12-4
J: TRBJ1-1
size: .
DNA: TGTGCCAGCAGTCCTAGACAGACTGAAGCTTTCTTT
CDR3: CASSPRQTEAFF